The source of this T cell receptor beta chain is a study of cytomegalovirus exposure and HLA in healthy donors. The overall study: Across almost 400 genotyped donors, approximately 81% landed in the Caucasian-associated ancestry cluster. Study findings and constraints: Accurate HLA-A and HLA-B prediction from TCR beta sequences was reported for most subjects.

The CDR3 consists of 15 residues. With 7 bases clipped from V and 1 base from J, the junction kept 8 bases outside the gene matches. Germline assignment: CDR1 SGHDN and CDR2 FVKESK. It was with 60 Vbeta and 13 Jbeta primers that the PCR ran. Data came from immunoSEQ multiplex PCR; TCRdb stores just in-frame clones and leaves some out. The sample lists about 160,000 clones, 70% to 85% occurring once. Regarding this clone: As yet, its antigen is unknown.

Sequencing was performed on PBMCs. The chain is built from TRBV14 and TRBJ1-1; TRBD1 matches at 8 bases. This receptor was taken from a man between 40 and 49 years old in good health and CMV-seronegative. The CDR3 sequence is CASNERTGKNTEAFF. The CDR3 nucleotides are TGTGCCAGCAATGAAAGGACAGGGAAGAACACTGAAGCTTTCTTT.